A selection of T cell receptor beta chains follows, all from one sample in a study of blood T cell dynamics during melanoma immunotherapy. Data came from immunoSEQ multiplex PCR; TCRdb stores just in-frame clones and leaves some out. Its table lists 79 clones. Source: cell-free DNA from blood, taken from a patient treated with checkpoint blockade. The receptors come from a human donor with melanoma. CDR3s include the opening cysteine and the closing phenylalanine or tryptophan. The D gene is left open where the match is weak. For some rows the clone size is stated as once, few or many, or as a class when expanded; others skip it.

D gene,clone size,V gene,J gene,CDR3 DNA,CDR3 protein
TRBD2,NA,TRBV7-3,TRBJ2-3,TGTGCCAGCAGCCTGGGACTACTCGCAGATACGCAGTATTTT,CASSLGLLADTQYF
NA,NA,TRBV7-9,TRBJ1-4,TGTGCCAGCAGCCCCGAAGACAGAACTAATGAAAAACTGTTTTTT,CASSPEDRTNEKLFF
TRBD1,NA,TRBV27,TRBJ2-1,TGTGCCAGCAGTTTATTCAGGGGGAGCTCCTACAATGAGCAGTTCTTC,CASSLFRGSSYNEQFF
NA,NA,TRBV11-2,TRBJ2-1,TGTGCCAGCAGCGACGGGGGCGATGAGCAGTTCTTC,CASSDGGDEQFF
NA,NA,TRBV7-8,TRBJ2-6,TGTGCCAGCAGCAAGTTAAATTACCCACAAAGTCGGGCCAACGTCCTGACTTTC,CASSKLNYPQSRANVLTF
TRBD1,NA,TRBV6-5,TRBJ1-1,TGTGCCAGCAGTATACAGGGGGCCCAGTTGGCTGAAGCTTTCTTT,CASSIQGAQLAEAFF
NA,once,TRBV13,TRBJ2-7,TGTGCCAGCAGCTTACATGGCAGGTCGGGGCTCGAGCAGTACTTC,CASSLHGRSGLEQYF
NA,NA,TRBV27,TRBJ2-7,TGTGCCAGCAGTTTAGGGGGCTACGAGCAGTACTTC,CASSLGGYEQYF
NA,NA,TRBV4-1,TRBJ2-7,TGCGCCAGCAGTTTTGCGTCCGGGACGTACTACGAGCAGTACTTC,CASSFASGTYYEQYF
NA,NA,TRBV12-5,TRBJ1-5,TGTGCTAGTGAGGGGGGCGGCAATCAGCCCCAGCATTTT,CASEGGGNQPQHF
NA,NA,TRBV30,TRBJ1-3,TGTGCCTGGAATGGACCCTCTGGAAACACCATATATTTT,CAWNGPSGNTIYF
NA,once,TRBV7-3,TRBJ2-2,TGTGCCAGCAGCCCAAACAGGGATCACGGGGAGCTGTTTTTT,CASSPNRDHGELFF
TRBD2,NA,TRBV4-1,TRBJ2-1,TGCGCCACCAGAACTAGCGGGGGGTCGAATGAGCAGTTCTTC,CATRTSGGSNEQFF
NA,NA,TRBV11-2,TRBJ2-6,TGTGCCAGCAGCCGAGGGCTCAAGCAACAAAGTCGGGCCAACGTCCTGACTTTC,CASSRGLKQQSRANVLTF
NA,once,TRBV6-5,TRBJ2-3,TGTGCCAGCAGTTACGTCTCTCTGGGGGGCACAGATACGCAGTATTTT,CASSYVSLGGTDTQYF
NA,NA,TRBV7-2,TRBJ2-5,TGTGCCAGCAGCTTAGGTCGTCAGACCCAGTACTTC,CASSLGRQTQYF